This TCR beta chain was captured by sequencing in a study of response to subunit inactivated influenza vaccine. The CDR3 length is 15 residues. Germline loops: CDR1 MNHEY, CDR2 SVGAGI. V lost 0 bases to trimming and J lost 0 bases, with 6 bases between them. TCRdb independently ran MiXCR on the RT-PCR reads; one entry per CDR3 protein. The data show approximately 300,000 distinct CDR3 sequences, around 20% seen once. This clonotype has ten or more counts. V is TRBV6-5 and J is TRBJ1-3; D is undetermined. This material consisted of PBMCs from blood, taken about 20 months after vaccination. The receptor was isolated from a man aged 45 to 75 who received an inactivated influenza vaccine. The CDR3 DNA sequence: TGTGCCAGCAGTTACTCGGGTTCCTCTGGAAACACCATATATTTT. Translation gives CASSYSGSSGNTIYF.